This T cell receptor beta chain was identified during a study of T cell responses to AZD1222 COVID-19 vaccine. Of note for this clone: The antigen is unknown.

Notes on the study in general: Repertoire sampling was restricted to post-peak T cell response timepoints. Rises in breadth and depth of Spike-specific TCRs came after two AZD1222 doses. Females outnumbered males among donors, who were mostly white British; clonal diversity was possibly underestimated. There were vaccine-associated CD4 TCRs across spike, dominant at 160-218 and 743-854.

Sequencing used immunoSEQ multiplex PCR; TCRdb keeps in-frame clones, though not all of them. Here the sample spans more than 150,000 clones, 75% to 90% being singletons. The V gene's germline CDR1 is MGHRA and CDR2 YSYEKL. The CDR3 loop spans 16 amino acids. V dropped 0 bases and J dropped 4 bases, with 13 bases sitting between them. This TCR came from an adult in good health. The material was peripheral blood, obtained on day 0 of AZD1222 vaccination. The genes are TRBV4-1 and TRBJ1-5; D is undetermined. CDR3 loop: CASSQDGNPKNQPQHF. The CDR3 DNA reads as TGCGCCAGCAGCCAAGATGGAAACCCTAAGAATCAGCCCCAGCATTTT.